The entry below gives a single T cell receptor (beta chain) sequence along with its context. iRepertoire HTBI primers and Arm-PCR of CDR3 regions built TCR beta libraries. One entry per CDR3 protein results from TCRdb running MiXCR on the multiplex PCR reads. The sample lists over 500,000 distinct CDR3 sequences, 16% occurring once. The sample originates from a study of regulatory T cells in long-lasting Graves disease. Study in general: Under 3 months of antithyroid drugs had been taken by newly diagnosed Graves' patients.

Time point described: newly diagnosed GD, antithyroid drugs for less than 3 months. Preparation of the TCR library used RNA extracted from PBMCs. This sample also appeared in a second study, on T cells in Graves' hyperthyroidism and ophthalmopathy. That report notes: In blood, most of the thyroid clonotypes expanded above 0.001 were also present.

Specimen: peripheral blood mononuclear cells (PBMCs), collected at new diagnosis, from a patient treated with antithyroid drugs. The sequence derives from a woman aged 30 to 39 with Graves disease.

The CDR3: CASSARLAAFTDTQYF. CDR3 sequence (DNA): TGTGCCAGCAGCGCAAGACTAGCGGCATTCACAGATACGCAGTATTTT. This chain links TRBV5-4 with TRBJ2-3, with TRBD2 matching 9 bases. The CDR3 is 16 residues long. The germline gives CDR1 SGHNT, CDR2 YYREEE (reference sequence). The J segment lost 2 bases and the V segment lost 4 bases, leaving 8 bases of the junction unmatched.